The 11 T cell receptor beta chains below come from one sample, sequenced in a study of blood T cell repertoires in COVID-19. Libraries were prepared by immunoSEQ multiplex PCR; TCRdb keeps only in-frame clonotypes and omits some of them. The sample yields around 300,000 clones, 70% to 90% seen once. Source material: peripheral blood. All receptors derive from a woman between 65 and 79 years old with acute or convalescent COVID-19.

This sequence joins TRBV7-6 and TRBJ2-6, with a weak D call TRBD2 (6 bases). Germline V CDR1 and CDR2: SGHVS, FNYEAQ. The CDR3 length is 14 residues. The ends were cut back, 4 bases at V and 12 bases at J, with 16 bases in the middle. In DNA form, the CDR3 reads TGTGCCAGCAGCTGGGCCCAGGAGGGCGGCGTCCTGACTTTC. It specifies CASSWAQEGGVLTF.

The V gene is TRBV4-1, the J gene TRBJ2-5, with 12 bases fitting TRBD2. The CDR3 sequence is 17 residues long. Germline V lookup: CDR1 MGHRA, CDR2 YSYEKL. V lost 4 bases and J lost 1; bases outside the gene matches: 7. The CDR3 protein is CASSLRTSGATQETQYF. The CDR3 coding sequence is TGCGCCAGCAGCCTAAGGACTAGCGGGGCAACCCAAGAGACCCAGTACTTC.

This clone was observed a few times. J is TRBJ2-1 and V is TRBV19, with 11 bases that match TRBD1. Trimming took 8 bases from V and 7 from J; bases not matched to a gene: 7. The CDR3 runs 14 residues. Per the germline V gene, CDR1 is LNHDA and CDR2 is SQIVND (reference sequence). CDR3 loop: CASSWDRGTNEQFF. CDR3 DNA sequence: TGTGCCAGTTCCTGGGACAGGGGGACGAATGAGCAGTTCTTC.

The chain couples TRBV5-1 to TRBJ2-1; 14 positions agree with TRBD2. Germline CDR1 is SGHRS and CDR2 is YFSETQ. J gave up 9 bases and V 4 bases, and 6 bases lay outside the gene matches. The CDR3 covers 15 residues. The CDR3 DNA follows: TGCGCCAGCAGCGCGACTAGCGGGGGGGCCGGTGAGCAGTTCTTC. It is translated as CASSATSGGAGEQFF.

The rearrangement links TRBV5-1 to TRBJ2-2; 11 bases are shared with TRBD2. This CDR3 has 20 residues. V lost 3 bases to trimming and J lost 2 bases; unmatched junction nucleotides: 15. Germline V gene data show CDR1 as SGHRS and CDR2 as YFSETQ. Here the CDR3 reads CASSSLFFTSGGHNTGELFF. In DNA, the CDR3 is TGCGCCAGCAGCTCCCTCTTCTTTACTAGCGGGGGACACAACACCGGGGAGCTGTTTTTT.

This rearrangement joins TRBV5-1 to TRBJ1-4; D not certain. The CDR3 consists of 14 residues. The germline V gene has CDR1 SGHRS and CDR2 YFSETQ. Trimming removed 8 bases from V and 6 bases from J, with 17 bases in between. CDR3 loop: CARRDGGRYEKLFF. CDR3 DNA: TGCGCCAGGAGAGATGGAGGGAGGTATGAAAAACTGTTTTTT.

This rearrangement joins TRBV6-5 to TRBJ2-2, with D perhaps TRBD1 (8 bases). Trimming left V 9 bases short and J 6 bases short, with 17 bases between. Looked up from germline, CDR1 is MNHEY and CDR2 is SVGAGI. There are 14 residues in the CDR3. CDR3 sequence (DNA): TGTGCCAGAGGGACAGGAGGGAGGGCCGGGGAGCTGTTTTTT. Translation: CARGTGGRAGELFF.

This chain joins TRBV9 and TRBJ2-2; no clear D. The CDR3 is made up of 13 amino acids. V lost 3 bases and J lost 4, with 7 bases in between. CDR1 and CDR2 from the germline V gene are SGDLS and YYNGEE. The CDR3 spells CASSEASTGELFF. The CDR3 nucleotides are TGTGCCAGCAGCGAAGCGAGCACCGGGGAGCTGTTTTTT.

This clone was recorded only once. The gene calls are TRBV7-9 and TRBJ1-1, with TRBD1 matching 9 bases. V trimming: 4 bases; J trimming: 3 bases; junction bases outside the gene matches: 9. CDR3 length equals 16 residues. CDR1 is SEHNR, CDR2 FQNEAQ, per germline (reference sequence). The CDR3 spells CASSWGGWTGDTEAFF. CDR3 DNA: TGTGCCAGCAGCTGGGGTGGTTGGACAGGGGACACTGAAGCTTTCTTT.

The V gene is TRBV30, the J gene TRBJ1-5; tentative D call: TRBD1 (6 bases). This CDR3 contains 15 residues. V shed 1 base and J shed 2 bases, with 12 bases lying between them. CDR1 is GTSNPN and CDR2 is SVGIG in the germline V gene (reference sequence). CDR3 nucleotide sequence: TGTGCCTGGAGTGGGGCAGGGGCCGGCAATCAGCCCCAGCATTTT. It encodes CAWSGAGAGNQPQHF. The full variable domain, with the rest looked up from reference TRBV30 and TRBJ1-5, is SQTIHQWPATLVQPVGSPLSLECTVEGTSNPNLYWYRQAAGRGLQLLFYSVGIGQISSEVPQNLSASRPQDRQFILSSKKLLLSDSGFYLCAWSGAGAGNQPQHFGDGTRLSIL.

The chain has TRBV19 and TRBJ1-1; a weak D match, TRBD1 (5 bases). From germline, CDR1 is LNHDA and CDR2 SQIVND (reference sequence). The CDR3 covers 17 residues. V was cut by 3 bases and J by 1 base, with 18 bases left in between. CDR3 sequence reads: CASSMAVSRAQNTEAFF. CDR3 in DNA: TGTGCCAGTAGTATGGCTGTCTCCAGGGCCCAGAACACTGAAGCTTTCTTT.